The rows below give T cell receptor beta chains drawn from one sample of a study of blood T cell repertoires in COVID-19. Repertoires were generated with immunoSEQ multiplex PCR, while TCRdb's copy carries only in-frame clones and drops some. The data hold about 480,000 clones, with approximately 90% observed a single time. The sample taken for sequencing was PBMCs or T cells enriched from blood (not recorded which). The receptors derive from a woman between 18 and 29 years old with acute COVID-19. The CDR3 runs from the conserved cysteine through the conserved F or W. The order of the fields is V gene, clone size, D gene, J gene, CDR3 DNA, CDR3 protein. A D gene is named only where the DNA matches it firmly. For some rows the clone size is stated as once, few or many, or as a class when expanded; others skip it.

v_call: TRBV4-3
clone_size: few
d_call: TRBD1
j_call: TRBJ1-1
cdr3_nt: TGCGCCAGCAGCCAAGCACAGGGGGGGACTGAAGCTTTCTTT
cdr3_aa: CASSQAQGGTEAFF

v_call: TRBV27
clone_size: NA
d_call: NA
j_call: TRBJ2-7
cdr3_nt: TGTGCCACCGCACGAGGAGGGTCCTACGAGCAGTACTTC
cdr3_aa: CATARGGSYEQYF

v_call: TRBV7-6
clone_size: few
d_call: TRBD2
j_call: TRBJ2-2
cdr3_nt: TGTGCCAGCAGCTTAGTGACTAGCGGGGCCCCTACCGGGGAGCTGTTTTTT
cdr3_aa: CASSLVTSGAPTGELFF

v_call: TRBV6-4
clone_size: NA
d_call: NA
j_call: TRBJ2-2
cdr3_nt: TGTGCCAGCAGTGAAACAGGGAACACCGGGGAGCTGTTTTTT
cdr3_aa: CASSETGNTGELFF

v_call: TRBV18
clone_size: NA
d_call: NA
j_call: TRBJ2-7
cdr3_nt: TGTGCCAGCTCGGGGACAACATACGAGCAGTACTTC
cdr3_aa: CASSGTTYEQYF

v_call: TRBV5-1
clone_size: NA
d_call: TRBD1
j_call: TRBJ2-7
cdr3_nt: TGCGCCAGCAGCTCCCCCCGGGACAGGGCCTACGAGCAGTACTTC
cdr3_aa: CASSSPRDRAYEQYF

v_call: TRBV18
clone_size: NA
d_call: NA
j_call: TRBJ2-4
cdr3_nt: TGTGCCAGCTCACCACGACAGGTGTTAGCCAAAAACATTCAGTACTTC
cdr3_aa: CASSPRQVLAKNIQYF

v_call: TRBV19
clone_size: NA
d_call: NA
j_call: TRBJ1-2
cdr3_nt: TGTGCCAGTAGTACCCACAGGCAAAACTATGGCTACACCTTC
cdr3_aa: CASSTHRQNYGYTF

v_call: TRBV6-1
clone_size: NA
d_call: NA
j_call: TRBJ1-3
cdr3_nt: TGTGCCAGCAGTGAACCCTCCTCTGGAAACACCATATATTTT
cdr3_aa: CASSEPSSGNTIYF

v_call: TRBV10-3
clone_size: NA
d_call: NA
j_call: TRBJ2-7
cdr3_nt: TGTGCCATCAGTGAGTCGCGCGACTACGAGCAGTACTTC
cdr3_aa: CAISESRDYEQYF

v_call: TRBV27
clone_size: NA
d_call: TRBD1
j_call: TRBJ2-1
cdr3_nt: TGTGCCAGCAGTCGGACAGGGAAATCCTACAATGAGCAGTTCTTC
cdr3_aa: CASSRTGKSYNEQFF

v_call: TRBV27
clone_size: NA
d_call: TRBD2
j_call: TRBJ2-2
cdr3_nt: TGTGCCAGCAGTTCGAGGACTAGCGGGAGTGGCACCGGGGAGCTGTTTTTT
cdr3_aa: CASSSRTSGSGTGELFF

v_call: TRBV19
clone_size: few
d_call: NA
j_call: TRBJ1-3
cdr3_nt: TGTGCCAGTAGTATAACGAGGAGAGCTGGAAACACCATATATTTT
cdr3_aa: CASSITRRAGNTIYF

v_call: TRBV28
clone_size: once
d_call: TRBD1
j_call: TRBJ1-3
cdr3_nt: TGTGCCACACTACAGGGGGATTTAGCTGGAAACACCATATATTTT
cdr3_aa: CATLQGDLAGNTIYF

v_call: TRBV5-1
clone_size: NA
d_call: NA
j_call: TRBJ2-3
cdr3_nt: TGCGCCAGCAGCCCCGGGCTTAGCGGCACAGATACGCAGTATTTT
cdr3_aa: CASSPGLSGTDTQYF

v_call: TRBV20-1
clone_size: NA
d_call: NA
j_call: TRBJ2-4
cdr3_nt: TGCAGTGCTGAGAGGGAAAACATTCAGTACTTC
cdr3_aa: CSAERENIQYF